Only a few counts were recorded for the clone carrying this TCR beta chain. These data come from a study of post-analysis software for immune sequencing data. Unique molecular identifiers featured in each of the TCR beta cDNA libraries. From the PCR reads, TCRdb called clonotypes with MiXCR, one entry per CDR3 protein. The repertoire includes more than 450,000 distinct CDR3 sequences, about 40% of them detected once, and roughly 1.8% sits in the top ten. The receptor was derived from a girl under 18 with multiple sclerosis. The sample was blood.

CDR3 bases: TGTGCCAGCAGCTCAAGGACTAGCGGGGGCCAAGTCTACGAGCAGTACTTC. It codes for CASSSRTSGGQVYEQYF. This chain joins TRBV7-2 and TRBJ2-7; 13 bases line up with TRBD2. Germline V gene sequence: CDR1 SGHTA, CDR2 FQGNSA. Trimming cost V 4 bases and J 3 bases; bases outside gene matches: 9. The CDR3 loop spans 17 amino acids.